This T cell receptor (beta chain) was sequenced during a study of response to subunit inactivated influenza vaccine. Points from the study as a whole: There was a suggestion from the authors that each seasonal influenza vaccination recruits few new T cells.

Regarding this clonotype: Its antigen is as yet unknown.

Trimming removed 5 bases from V and 4 bases from J, with 11 bases in between. This CDR3 is 13 amino acids long. Germline lookup yields CDR1 MNHNS and CDR2 SASEGT. In TCRdb, the RT-PCR reads were re-called with MiXCR into one record per CDR3 protein. The table records roughly 700,000 distinct CDR3 sequences, approximately 15% of them present only once. Sequenced material: PBMCs from blood, taken around 15 days before vaccination. The genes are TRBV6-1 and TRBJ1-2; D gene ambiguous. The sequence was obtained from a man aged 50 or older who received an inactivated influenza vaccine. The chain's CDR3 is CASSSFTLYGYTF. DNA of the CDR3: TGTGCCAGCAGTAGCTTCACACTCTATGGCTACACCTTC.